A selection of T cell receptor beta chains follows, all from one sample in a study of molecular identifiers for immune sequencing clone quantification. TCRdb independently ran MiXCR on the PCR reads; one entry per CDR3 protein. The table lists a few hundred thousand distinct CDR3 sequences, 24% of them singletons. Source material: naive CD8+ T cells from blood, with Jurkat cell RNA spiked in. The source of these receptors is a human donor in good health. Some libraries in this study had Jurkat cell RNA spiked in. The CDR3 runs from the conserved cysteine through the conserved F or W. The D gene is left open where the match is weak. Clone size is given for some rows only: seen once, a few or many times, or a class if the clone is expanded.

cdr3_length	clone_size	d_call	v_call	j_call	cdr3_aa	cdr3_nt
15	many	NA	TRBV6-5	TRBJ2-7	CASSPDQGLPYEQYF	TGTGCCAGCAGTCCGGACCAGGGCCTCCCCTACGAGCAGTACTTC
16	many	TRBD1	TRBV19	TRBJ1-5	CASSIGDRGQGQPQHF	TGTGCCAGTAGTATAGGGGACAGGGGGCAAGGTCAGCCCCAGCATTTT
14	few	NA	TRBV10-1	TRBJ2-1	CASSVNTGLDEQFF	TGCGCCAGCAGTGTAAATACAGGGCTGGATGAGCAGTTCTTC
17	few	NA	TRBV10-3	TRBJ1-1	CATSEGTGRVELVGAFF	TGTGCCACCAGTGAAGGCACAGGGAGAGTTGAGCTGGTGGGGGCTTTCTTT
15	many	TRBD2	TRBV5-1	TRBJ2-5	CASSQGVRGGETQYF	TGCGCCAGCAGTCAAGGTGTCCGGGGGGGAGAGACCCAGTACTTC
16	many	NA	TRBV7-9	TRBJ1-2	CASSLGAAGNNYGYTF	TGTGCCAGCAGCTTAGGGGCGGCAGGCAACAACTATGGCTACACCTTC
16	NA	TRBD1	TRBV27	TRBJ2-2	CASSSNLQGNTGEMFF	TGTGCCAGCAGTTCCAACCTACAGGGGAACACCGGGGAGATGTTTTTT
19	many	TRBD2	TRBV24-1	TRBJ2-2	CATSGLASGRSSGTGELFF	TGTGCCACCAGTGGTCTCGCTAGCGGGAGGTCCTCAGGAACCGGGGAGCTGTTTTTT
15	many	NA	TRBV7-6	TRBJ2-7	CASSRRTDRGAEQYF	TGTGCCAGCAGCCGACGGACGGATCGGGGAGCCGAGCAGTACTTC
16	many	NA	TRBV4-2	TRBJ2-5	CASSQDWVEVGETQYF	TGTGCCAGCAGCCAAGACTGGGTCGAGGTTGGAGAGACCCAGTACTTC
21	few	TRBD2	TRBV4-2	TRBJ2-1	CASSQESMGLAGISSYNEQFF	TGTGCCAGCAGCCAAGAGTCAATGGGGCTAGCGGGTATTAGCTCCTACAATGAGCAGTTCTTC
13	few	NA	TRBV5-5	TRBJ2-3	CASSPHWSDTQYF	TGTGCCAGCAGCCCCCACTGGTCAGATACGCAGTATTTT
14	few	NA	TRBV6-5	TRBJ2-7	CASSLQGGAYEQYF	TGTGCCAGCAGTTTACAGGGGGGGGCCTACGAGCAGTACTTC
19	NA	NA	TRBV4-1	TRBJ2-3	CASSQDRTGAPVSTDTQYF	TGCGCCAGCAGCCAAGATAGAACGGGGGCCCCTGTCAGCACAGATACGCAGTATTTT
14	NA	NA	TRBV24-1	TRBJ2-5	CATSDLGALETQYF	TGTGCCACCAGTGATTTAGGGGCCCTTGAGACCCAGTACTTC
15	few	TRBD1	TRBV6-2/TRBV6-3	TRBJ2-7	CASRPMGQGHYEQYF	TGTGCCAGCAGGCCAATGGGACAGGGCCACTACGAGCAGTACTTC
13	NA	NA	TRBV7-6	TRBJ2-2	CASSPLKPGELFF	TGTGCCAGCAGCCCCTTGAAGCCCGGGGAGCTGTTTTTT
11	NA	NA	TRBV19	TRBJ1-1	CASRQGFDAFF	TGTGCCAGTAGACAGGGTTTTGACGCTTTCTTT
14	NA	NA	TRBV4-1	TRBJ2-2	CASSRGPLSGELFF	TGCGCCAGCAGCCGGGGACCCCTTAGCGGGGAGCTGTTTTTT
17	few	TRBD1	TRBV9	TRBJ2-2	CASSVPRDRGSTGELFF	TGTGCCAGCAGCGTCCCAAGGGACAGAGGGTCTACCGGGGAGCTGTTTTTT
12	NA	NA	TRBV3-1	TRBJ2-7	CASSLPGHEQYF	TGTGCCAGCAGCCTCCCCGGGCACGAGCAGTACTTC
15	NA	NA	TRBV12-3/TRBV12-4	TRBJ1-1	CASSSAGKANTEAFF	TGTGCCAGCAGTTCTGCGGGCAAGGCGAACACTGAAGCTTTCTTT
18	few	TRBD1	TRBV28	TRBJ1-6	CASRNTGGEVPNNSPLHF	TGTGCCAGCAGGAACACAGGGGGCGAAGTGCCTAACAATTCACCCCTCCACTTT
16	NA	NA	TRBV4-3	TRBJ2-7	CASSQEIRGRSYEQYF	TGCGCCAGCAGCCAAGAAATCCGGGGACGCTCCTACGAGCAGTACTTC
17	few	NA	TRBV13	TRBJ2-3	CASSTGSSGLETDTQYF	TGTGCCAGCAGCACGGGTTCGTCGGGATTAGAGACAGATACGCAGTATTTT